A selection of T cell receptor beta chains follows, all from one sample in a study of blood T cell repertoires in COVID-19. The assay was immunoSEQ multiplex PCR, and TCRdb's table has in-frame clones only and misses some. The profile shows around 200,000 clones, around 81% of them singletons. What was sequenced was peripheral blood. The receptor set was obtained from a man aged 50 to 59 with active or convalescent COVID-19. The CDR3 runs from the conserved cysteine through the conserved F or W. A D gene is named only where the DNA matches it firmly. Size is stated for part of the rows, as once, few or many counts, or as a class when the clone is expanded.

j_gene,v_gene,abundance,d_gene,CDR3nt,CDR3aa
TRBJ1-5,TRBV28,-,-,TGTGCCAGCAGTGCTACAGGGTCCCGCCAGCCCCAGCATTTT,CASSATGSRQPQHF
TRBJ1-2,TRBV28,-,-,TGTGCCAGCGTAACCAGGGGCTATGGCTACACCTTC,CASVTRGYGYTF
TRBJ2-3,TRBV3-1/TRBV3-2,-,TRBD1,TGTGCCAGCAGCCGTACAGGGGTGGGGGACACAGATACGCAGTATTTT,CASSRTGVGDTDTQYF
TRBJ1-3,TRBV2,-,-,TGTGCCAGCAGTGATAGTGTCATTGAGCACGGAAACACCATATATTTT,CASSDSVIEHGNTIYF
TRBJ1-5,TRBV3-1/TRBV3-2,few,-,TGTGCCAGCAGCCAAGATAAGGGAGGATTGGGTCAGCCCCAGCATTTT,CASSQDKGGLGQPQHF
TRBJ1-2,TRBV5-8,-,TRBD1,TGTGCCAGCAGGGACAGGGGGCTTAACTATGGCTACACCTTC,CASRDRGLNYGYTF
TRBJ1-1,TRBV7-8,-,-,TGTGCCAGCGGGGGGTTCAGCTCTGAAGCTTTCTTT,CASGGFSSEAFF
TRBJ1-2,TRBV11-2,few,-,TGTGCCAGCAGCTTGGGGAGTTGGGGCTACACCTTC,CASSLGSWGYTF
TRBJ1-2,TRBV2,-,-,TGTGCCAGCAGTGAGCGGGGGCAGGGTTCGAAGTATGGCTACACCTTC,CASSERGQGSKYGYTF
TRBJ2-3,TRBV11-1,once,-,TGTGCCAGCAGCTCCCGGACGGACATTAGCACAGATACGCAGTATTTT,CASSSRTDISTDTQYF
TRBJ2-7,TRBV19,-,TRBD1,TGTGCCAGTAGTATAAGTCAGGGGGCCTACGAGCAGTACTTC,CASSISQGAYEQYF
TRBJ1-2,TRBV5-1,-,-,TGCGCCAGCAGCCCTCAGGGGTTTAATGGCTACACCTTC,CASSPQGFNGYTF
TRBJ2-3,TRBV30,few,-,TGTGCCTGGAGTGCCCCTTCTGTGCAGTATTTT,CAWSAPSVQYF
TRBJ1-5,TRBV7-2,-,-,TGTGCCAGCAGCTCACCGGGAGGAGGGAGCAATCAGCCCCAGCATTTT,CASSSPGGGSNQPQHF
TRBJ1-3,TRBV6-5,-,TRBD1,TGTGCCAGCAGGCTACAGGGGGGCTCTGGAAACACCATATATTTT,CASRLQGGSGNTIYF
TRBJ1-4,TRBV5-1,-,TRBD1,TGCGCCAGCAGCTTGGCCGTGACAGGGGCCGAAAAACTGTTTTTT,CASSLAVTGAEKLFF
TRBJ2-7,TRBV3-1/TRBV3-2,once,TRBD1,TGTGCCAGCAGCCAAGCCGGACAGGGAGCCTACGAGCAGTACTTC,CASSQAGQGAYEQYF
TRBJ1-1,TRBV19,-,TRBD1,TGTGCCAGTAGTATGGACAGGGGAAAAGCTTTCTTT,CASSMDRGKAFF
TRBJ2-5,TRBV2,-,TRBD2,TGTGCCAGCAAGGGGACTAGCGGGAACCAAGAGACCCAGTACTTC,CASKGTSGNQETQYF
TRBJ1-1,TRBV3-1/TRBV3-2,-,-,TGTGCCAGCAGCCATGGGGACATTTTGAACACTGAAGCTTTCTTT,CASSHGDILNTEAFF
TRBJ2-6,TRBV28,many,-,TGTGCCAGCAGTCCAACACCCGGAGTTCACGGGAGTTCTGGGGCCAACGTCCTGACTTTC,CASSPTPGVHGSSGANVLTF
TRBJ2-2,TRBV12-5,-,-,TGTGCTAGTGCGACTGGTACGAACACCGGGGAGCTGTTTTTT,CASATGTNTGELFF
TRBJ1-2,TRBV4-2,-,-,TGTGCCAGCAGCCAAGAAGACAGGAAGAACTATGGCTACACCTTC,CASSQEDRKNYGYTF
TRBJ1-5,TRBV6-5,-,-,TGTGCCAGCGCTGGCAGCAATCAGCCCCAGCATTTT,CASAGSNQPQHF
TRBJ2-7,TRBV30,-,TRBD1,TGTGCCTGGGACAGGGGGACCTCCTACGAGCAGTACTTC,CAWDRGTSYEQYF
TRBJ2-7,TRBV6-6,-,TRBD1,TGTGCCAGCAGCCCAGTTTCTGGGACAGGGACCTACGAGCAGTACTTC,CASSPVSGTGTYEQYF
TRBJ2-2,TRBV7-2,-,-,TGTGCCAGCAGCTTGAGGTACACCGGGGAGCTGTTTTTT,CASSLRYTGELFF
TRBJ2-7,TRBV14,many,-,TGTGCCAGCAGCCAAGTCCCGGCCTACGAGCAGTACTTC,CASSQVPAYEQYF
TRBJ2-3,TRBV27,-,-,TGTGCCAGCACGGAGTGGGCGGGGAGAGATACGCAGTATTTT,CASTEWAGRDTQYF
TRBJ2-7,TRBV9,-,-,TGTGCCAGCAGCGTAGGGTCAGACACCTACGAGCAGTACTTC,CASSVGSDTYEQYF
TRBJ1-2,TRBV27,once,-,TGTGCCAGCAGTTATACAGGGTATGATGGCTACACCTTC,CASSYTGYDGYTF
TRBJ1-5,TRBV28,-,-,TGTGCCAGGGGGGCCCCAGGGGAAACCCGGGGTAGAGATCAGCCCCAGCATTTT,CARGAPGETRGRDQPQHF
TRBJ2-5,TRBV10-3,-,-,TGTGCCATCAGTGGGGGGCAGCCCGGCCAAGAGACCCAGTACTTC,CAISGGQPGQETQYF
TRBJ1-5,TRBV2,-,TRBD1,TGTGCCAGCAGGGGAGACAGGGCCGGGCGTCAGCCCCAGCATTTT,CASRGDRAGRQPQHF
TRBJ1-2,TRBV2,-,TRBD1,TGTGCCACCCAGGGGGCAGGTTACTATGGCTACACCTTC,CATQGAGYYGYTF
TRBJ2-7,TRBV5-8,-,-,TGTGCCAGCAGTCGTACAGTGGTCGAGCAGTACTTC,CASSRTVVEQYF
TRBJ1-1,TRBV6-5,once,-,TGTGCCAGCAGACCACTGGGCCGCGACACTGAAGCTTTCTTT,CASRPLGRDTEAFF
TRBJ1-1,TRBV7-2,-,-,TGTGCCAGCAGAGTAAGGAGGGACGTCGAAGCTTTCTTT,CASRVRRDVEAFF
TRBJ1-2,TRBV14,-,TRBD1,TGTGCCAGCAGCCAAGGGACAGGGGTTCGCTATGGCTACACCTTC,CASSQGTGVRYGYTF
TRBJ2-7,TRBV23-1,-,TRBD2,TGCGCCAGCGGTCGGGAGGGCTCCTACGAGCAGTACTTC,CASGREGSYEQYF
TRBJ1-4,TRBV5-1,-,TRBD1,TGCGCCAGCAGCTTGGTTCGGGGGACAGGGAAACTGTTTTTT,CASSLVRGTGKLFF
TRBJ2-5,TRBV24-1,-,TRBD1,TGTGCCACCAGTGATTGGGGACAGGAAGAGACCCAGTACTTC,CATSDWGQEETQYF
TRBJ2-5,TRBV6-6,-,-,TGTGCCAGCAGTTACTACGGACAGCTTCAAGAGACCCAGTACTTC,CASSYYGQLQETQYF
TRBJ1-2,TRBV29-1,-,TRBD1,TGCAGCGTTGTGGGGACAGATAGCTATGGCTACACCTTC,CSVVGTDSYGYTF
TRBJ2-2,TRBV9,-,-,TGTGCCAGCAGCGTAGTGTGGCAGAACACCGGGGAGCTGTTTTTT,CASSVVWQNTGELFF
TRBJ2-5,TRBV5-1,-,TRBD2,TGCGCCAGCAGCTTGATTAGCGGGGGGGCCGTGGAGACCCAGTACTTC,CASSLISGGAVETQYF
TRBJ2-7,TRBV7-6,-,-,TGTGCCAGCAGCTTACGGTTGGGCGGGTCCTACGAGCAGTACTTC,CASSLRLGGSYEQYF
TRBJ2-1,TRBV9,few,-,TGTGCCAGCAGCGTAGCTACGACAGCCAACAATGAGCAGTTCTTC,CASSVATTANNEQFF
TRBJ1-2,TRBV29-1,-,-,TGCAGCGCCGACACAGGGGGCTACACCTTC,CSADTGGYTF
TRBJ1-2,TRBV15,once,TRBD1,TGTGCCACCAGCAGTGACAGGGTCGGCGGCTACACCTTC,CATSSDRVGGYTF
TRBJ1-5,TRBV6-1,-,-,TGTGCCAGCAGTGAAGCCTCGGATCAGCCCCAGCATTTT,CASSEASDQPQHF
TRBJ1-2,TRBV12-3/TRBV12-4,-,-,TGTGCCAGCAGTTTAATGCGGCAGTATGGCTACACCTTC,CASSLMRQYGYTF
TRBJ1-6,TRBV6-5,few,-,TGTGCCAGCCAGGGAGGATGGGATTCACCCCTCCACTTT,CASQGGWDSPLHF
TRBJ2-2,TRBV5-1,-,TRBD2,TGCGCCAGCACCACTAGCGGAGCGAACACCGGGGAGCTGTTTTTT,CASTTSGANTGELFF
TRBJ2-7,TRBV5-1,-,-,TGCGCCAGCAGCTTGTCCCCTAGCGACTACGAGCAGTACTTC,CASSLSPSDYEQYF
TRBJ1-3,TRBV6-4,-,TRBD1,TGTGCCAGCAGTGACAACAGGGGATGGCGTGGAAACACCATATATTTT,CASSDNRGWRGNTIYF
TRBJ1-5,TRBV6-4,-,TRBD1,TGTGCCAGCAGTCTCTCACCGGGACAGGGGCGATATAGCAATCAGCCCCAGCATTTT,CASSLSPGQGRYSNQPQHF
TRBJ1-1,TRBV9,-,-,TGTGCCAGCAGTGCGGACGGGAGGAACACTGAAGCTTTCTTT,CASSADGRNTEAFF